This T cell receptor beta chain was obtained from a study of PD-1 blockade in classical Hodgkin lymphoma. About the research overall: Patients were administered nivolumab (3 mg/kg intravenously) every 2 weeks.

Study findings and constraints: Complete responders showed a baseline diversity that resembled the diversity of newly diagnosed patients. Relapsed/refractory patients reportedly had lower baseline diversity than newly diagnosed patients. It was CD4+ TCR diversity, not CD8+, that rose significantly by C4D1.

This clone has a single count. Antigen: not known. There was relapse after autologous stem cell transplantation in every patient, and there was variation in brentuximab vedotin exposure. Data came from immunoSEQ multiplex PCR; TCRdb stores just in-frame clones and leaves some out. Of 75,000 to 100,000 clones listed, about four fifths are singletons. Germline CDR1 is SGHTA and CDR2 is FQGTGA. CDR3 length: 13 residues. V shed 2 bases and J shed 7 bases, with 11 bases lying between them. The source material was peripheral blood mononuclear cells (PBMCs), sampled before the second cycle of nivolumab. The clonotype was recovered from a human donor with classical Hodgkin lymphoma. V gene TRBV7-3 combines with J gene TRBJ1-2; D gene ambiguous. The CDR3 here is CASSLFGYSGYTF. As DNA, the CDR3 is TGTGCCAGCAGCTTATTCGGGTATTCTGGCTACACCTTC.